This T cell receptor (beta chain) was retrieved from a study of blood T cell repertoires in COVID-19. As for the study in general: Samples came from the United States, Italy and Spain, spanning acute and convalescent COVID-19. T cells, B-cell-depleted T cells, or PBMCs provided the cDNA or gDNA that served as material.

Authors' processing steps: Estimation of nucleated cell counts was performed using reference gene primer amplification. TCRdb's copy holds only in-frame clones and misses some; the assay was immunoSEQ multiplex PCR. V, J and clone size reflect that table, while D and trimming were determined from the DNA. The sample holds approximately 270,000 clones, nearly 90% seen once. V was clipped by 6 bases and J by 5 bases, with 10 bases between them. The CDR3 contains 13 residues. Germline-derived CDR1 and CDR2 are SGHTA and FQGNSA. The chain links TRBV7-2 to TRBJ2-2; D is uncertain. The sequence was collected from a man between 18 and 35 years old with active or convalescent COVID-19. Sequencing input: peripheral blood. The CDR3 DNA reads TGTGCCAGCAGACCCAGCAGGACCGGGGAGCTGTTTTTT. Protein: CASRPSRTGELFF.